Here is one T cell receptor (beta chain) with its context. The target antigen is unknown. This CDR3 contains 14 residues. Trimming left V 4 bases short and J 1 base short, with 11 bases between. In germline, CDR1 is SGHRS, CDR2 YFSETQ. The data are from a study of post-analysis software for immune sequencing data. Carried by the TCR beta cDNA libraries were unique molecular identifiers. TCRdb independently ran MiXCR on the PCR reads; one entry per CDR3 protein. In the table there are about 540,000 distinct CDR3 sequences, roughly 34% of which are singletons. Regarding the study as a whole: Patients carried roughly 5 TRBV segments more frequently than controls did, and TRBV5-6, TRBV5-1 and TRBV20-1 were among them.

Sequenced material: blood. The receptor comes from a girl aged 2 to 17 with multiple sclerosis. The J gene is TRBJ1-1, the V gene TRBV5-1; D gene unclear. The chain's CDR3 is CASSREQTNTEAFF. DNA of the CDR3: TGCGCCAGCAGCAGAGAACAGACGAACACTGAAGCTTTCTTT.